Sequencing of this T cell receptor beta chain was carried out in a study of cytomegalovirus exposure and HLA in healthy donors. On the study more broadly: In an earlier analysis, 95 million to 130 million unique TCR beta sequences were found from some 180 million T cells. Study results and limitations: An analysis was carried out later, and it reportedly showed fewer N-insertions in an Asian-associated ancestry cluster than the 666-donor mean.

The PCR made use of 60 Vbeta and 13 Jbeta primers. TCRdb's table, derived via immunoSEQ multiplex PCR, lists solely in-frame clones and lacks some. The sample has under 150,000 clones; 79% are singletons. The germline V and J ends were trimmed by 6 bases and 1 base, with 13 bases remaining between them. Looked up from germline, CDR1 is ENHRY and CDR2 is SYGVKD. This CDR3 has 14 amino acids. Comments on this clone: The antigen remains undetermined.

Sequences were obtained from PBMCs. This chain uses TRBV10-3 with TRBJ2-7; D is possibly TRBD2 (6 bases). The TCR originated in a young man in good health and CMV-seropositive. The CDR3 loop is CAIRGLAGSYEQYF. The CDR3 nucleotides are TGTGCCATCAGGGGACTGGCGGGGTCCTACGAGCAGTACTTC.